A selection of T cell receptor beta chains follows, all from one sample in a study of radiation and T cells in renal cell carcinoma. Sequenced by immunoSEQ multiplex PCR; TCRdb stores in-frame clones only, minus some. Of 85,000 to 100,000 clones listed, approximately 86% are singletons. Sequencing used blood, obtained from a patient whose treatment included radiotherapy and nephrectomy. The source is a man aged 45-60 years with renal cell carcinoma. The CDR3 runs from the conserved cysteine through the conserved F or W. The D gene is left open where the match is weak. Clone size is shown for a subset of rows, as once, few, many or a class of expanded clone.

. | TRBJ2-7 | TRBD1 | TRBV5-6 | 14 | CASSTGQGAYEQYF | TGTGCCAGCAGCACCGGACAGGGCGCCTACGAGCAGTACTTC
. | TRBJ2-2 | TRBD2 | TRBV27 | 15 | CASSSSGTSTGELFF | TGTGCCAGCAGTTCCTCCGGGACTAGCACCGGGGAGCTGTTTTTT
. | TRBJ2-7 | . | TRBV30 | 14 | CAWSVLGLSYEQYF | TGTGCCTGGAGTGTTCTAGGATTATCCTACGAGCAGTACTTC
. | TRBJ1-3 | TRBD1 | TRBV19 | 16 | CASSHQGVGSGNTIYF | TGTGCCAGTAGCCACCAGGGGGTTGGTTCCGGAAACACCATATATTTT
. | TRBJ1-1 | . | TRBV7-9 | 14 | CASSLDGMNTEAFF | TGTGCCAGCAGCTTAGACGGGATGAACACTGAAGCTTTCTTT
. | TRBJ2-7 | . | TRBV27 | 15 | CASSLSGGQTYEQYF | TGTGCCAGCAGTTTATCGGGGGGCCAGACCTACGAGCAGTACTTC
. | TRBJ2-2 | . | TRBV5-1 | 15 | CASSFWASGAGELFF | TGCGCCAGCAGCTTTTGGGCTAGTGGGGCCGGGGAGCTGTTTTTT
. | TRBJ2-3 | . | TRBV10-3 | 17 | CAISESVGGTRTDTQYF | TGTGCCATCAGTGAGTCCGTCGGAGGGACCCGCACAGATACGCAGTATTTT
few | TRBJ1-2 | . | TRBV25-1 | 12 | CASSLEGRGYTF | TGTGCCAGCAGCTTGGAAGGGAGAGGCTACACCTTC
. | TRBJ2-5 | TRBD2 | TRBV6-5 | 15 | CASSYPGLAEETQYF | TGTGCCAGCAGCTACCCGGGACTAGCGGAAGAGACCCAGTACTTC
. | TRBJ1-5 | . | TRBV7-8 | 14 | CASSPLETGQPQHF | TGTGCCAGCAGCCCACTGGAGACCGGGCAGCCCCAGCATTTT
. | TRBJ1-1 | . | TRBV19 | 13 | CASSMVPDTEAFF | TGTGCCAGTAGTATGGTCCCCGACACTGAAGCTTTCTTT
. | TRBJ1-2 | TRBD1 | TRBV4-3 | 18 | CASSQDVALRDRGSRYTF | TGCGCCAGCAGCCAAGATGTGGCCCTTCGAGACAGGGGCTCTCGCTACACCTTC
. | TRBJ2-3 | . | TRBV18 | 13 | CASARGTPDTQYF | TGTGCCAGCGCTCGGGGGACCCCAGATACGCAGTATTTT
. | TRBJ2-7 | . | TRBV30 | 13 | CAWSTKGTYEQYF | TGTGCCTGGAGTACGAAGGGGACCTACGAGCAGTACTTC
. | TRBJ1-4 | . | TRBV4-2 | 16 | CASSQDGLATNEKLFF | TGTGCCAGCAGCCAAGACGGACTTGCAACTAATGAAAAACTGTTTTTT
. | TRBJ2-3 | . | TRBV5-1 | 13 | CASSLGGVATQYF | TGCGCCAGCAGCTTGGGAGGGGTGGCTACGCAGTATTTT
once | TRBJ1-1 | . | TRBV7-6 | 17 | CASSSFWEGRENTEAFF | TGTGCCAGCAGCTCCTTCTGGGAAGGGCGGGAGAACACTGAAGCTTTCTTT
. | TRBJ2-7 | . | TRBV6-5 | 13 | CASGRTATYEQYF | TGTGCCAGCGGAAGGACGGCTACCTACGAGCAGTACTTC
. | TRBJ1-5 | . | TRBV7-8 | 14 | CASSLSDVNQPQHF | TGTGCCAGCAGCTTGAGCGACGTCAATCAGCCCCAGCATTTT
. | TRBJ2-7 | . | TRBV6-5 | 15 | CASSYSRDSSYEQYF | TGTGCCAGCAGTTACTCGCGGGACAGCTCCTACGAGCAGTACTTC
. | TRBJ2-1 | TRBD2 | TRBV18 | 15 | CASSPGLAGANEQFF | TGTGCCAGCTCACCGGGGCTAGCGGGGGCGAATGAGCAGTTCTTC
. | TRBJ2-5 | TRBD2 | TRBV2 | 17 | CASSQTSGGPIQETQYF | TGTGCCAGCAGCCAGACTAGCGGGGGGCCTATCCAAGAGACCCAGTACTTC
. | TRBJ2-3 | . | TRBV9 | 13 | CASSDRRSDTQYF | TGTGCCAGCAGCGATAGGCGGTCAGATACGCAGTATTTT
. | TRBJ1-3 | . | TRBV6-1 | 12 | CASSEVANTIYF | TGTGCCAGCAGTGAAGTTGCGAACACCATATATTTT
. | TRBJ2-7 | . | TRBV27 | 13 | CASRMEGRYEQYF | TGTGCCAGCAGGATGGAGGGCCGTTACGAGCAGTACTTC
. | TRBJ1-2 | . | TRBV5-4 | 14 | CASSPGLVGYGYTF | TGTGCCAGCAGCCCGGGACTTGTCGGCTATGGCTACACCTTC
. | TRBJ2-3 | . | TRBV9 | 12 | CASRGSTDTQYF | TGTGCCAGCAGGGGTTCTACAGATACGCAGTATTTT
. | TRBJ2-5 | . | TRBV10-3 | 13 | CAIRQGGEETQYF | TGTGCCATACGACAGGGCGGGGAAGAGACCCAGTACTTC
. | TRBJ1-4 | . | TRBV5-6 | 15 | CASSLSGVAPEKLFF | TGTGCCAGCAGCTTGTCGGGCGTCGCTCCCGAAAAACTGTTTTTT
. | TRBJ2-1 | TRBD2 | TRBV19 | 15 | CASSITSGGASEQFF | TGTGCCAGTAGTATTACTAGCGGGGGGGCGAGTGAGCAGTTCTTC
. | TRBJ2-7 | . | TRBV9 | 15 | CASSLSPLSSYEQYF | TGTGCCAGCAGCCTGTCCCCGCTTAGCTCCTACGAGCAGTACTTC
. | TRBJ2-7 | . | TRBV4-1 | 15 | CASSQDRAPRSEQYF | TGCGCCAGCAGCCAAGACAGGGCTCCGCGCAGCGAGCAGTACTTC
once | TRBJ1-5 | TRBD1 | TRBV7-2 | 14 | CASSSGDRVQPQHF | TGTGCCAGCAGCTCCGGAGACAGGGTTCAGCCCCAGCATTTT
. | TRBJ2-5 | TRBD2 | TRBV7-6 | 17 | CASSPRLAGGGKETQYF | TGTGCCAGCAGCCCGCGACTAGCGGGTGGAGGAAAAGAGACCCAGTACTTC
. | TRBJ1-1 | . | TRBV28 | 16 | CASSSGAGSWRSEAFF | TGTGCCAGCAGCAGTGGGGCAGGGTCTTGGCGCAGTGAAGCTTTCTTT
medium-sized | TRBJ2-7 | . | TRBV27 | 17 | CASTFWLGARTAYEQYF | TGTGCCAGCACTTTTTGGTTGGGCGCCCGAACCGCCTACGAGCAGTACTTC
. | TRBJ1-5 | . | TRBV6-4 | 17 | CASSDSSRQGRDQPQHF | TGTGCCAGCAGTGACTCGAGTCGGCAGGGTCGAGATCAGCCCCAGCATTTT
. | TRBJ2-1 | TRBD2 | TRBV5-4 | 20 | CASSWDGSAGDVYGGNEQFF | TGTGCCAGCAGCTGGGACGGCTCAGCGGGAGACGTTTACGGTGGTAATGAGCAGTTCTTC
. | TRBJ2-5 | TRBD2 | TRBV11-2 | 14 | CASSRDGGRETQYF | TGTGCCAGCAGCCGTGACGGGGGGAGGGAGACCCAGTACTTC
. | TRBJ1-2 | . | TRBV7-6 | 14 | CASSSGPGNYGYTF | TGTGCCAGCAGTAGTGGCCCGGGGAACTATGGCTACACCTTC
. | TRBJ2-1 | TRBD2 | TRBV28 | 15 | CASSRGLAGYNEQFF | TGCGCCAGCAGCCGGGGACTAGCGGGATACAATGAGCAGTTCTTC
. | TRBJ2-2 | TRBD1 | TRBV7-9 | 17 | CASSLPPGTADNGELFF | TGTGCCAGCAGCTTACCTCCCGGGACAGCGGACAACGGGGAGCTGTTTTTT
. | TRBJ2-5 | . | TRBV5-6 | 14 | CASSLAGGQETQYF | TGTGCCAGCAGCTTGGCCGGGGGGCAGGAGACCCAGTACTTC
. | TRBJ2-1 | . | TRBV28 | 15 | CASSLLSGVDNEQFF | TGTGCCAGCAGTTTATTGTCGGGAGTCGACAATGAGCAGTTCTTC
. | TRBJ2-7 | . | TRBV6-1 | 15 | CASSSGVGSSYEQYF | TGTGCCAGCAGCTCCGGGGTGGGTAGCTCCTACGAGCAGTACTTC
. | TRBJ2-2 | . | TRBV5-1 | 16 | CASSLEHGIRSGELFF | TGCGCCAGCAGCTTGGAACACGGGATTCGGTCCGGGGAGCTGTTTTTT
. | TRBJ1-2 | . | TRBV11-2 | 12 | CASSPRDYGYTF | TGTGCCAGCAGCCCGCGTGACTATGGCTACACCTTC
. | TRBJ2-1 | . | TRBV6-6 | 15 | CASSYGPQGGNEQFF | TGTGCCAGCAGTTATGGGCCACAGGGGGGGAATGAGCAGTTCTTC
. | TRBJ1-5 | TRBD1 | TRBV27 | 15 | CASSLWGQGGQPQHF | TGTGCCAGCAGTTTATGGGGACAGGGAGGTCAGCCCCAGCATTTT
. | TRBJ2-2 | TRBD1 | TRBV5-1 | 17 | CASSLVPDRVDTGELFF | TGCGCCAGCAGCTTGGTTCCGGACAGGGTCGACACCGGGGAGCTGTTTTTT
. | TRBJ1-5 | . | TRBV30 | 15 | CAWSQGGDSNQPQHF | TGTGCCTGGAGCCAAGGGGGGGATAGCAATCAGCCCCAGCATTTT
. | TRBJ1-4 | TRBD1 | TRBV28 | 12 | CASSNRGRGQFF | TGTGCCAGCAGTAACAGGGGGCGCGGTCAGTTTTTT
. | TRBJ2-2 | TRBD2 | TRBV5-1 | 16 | CASSAGLAENTGELFF | TGCGCCAGCAGCGCGGGACTAGCGGAGAACACCGGGGAGCTGTTTTTT